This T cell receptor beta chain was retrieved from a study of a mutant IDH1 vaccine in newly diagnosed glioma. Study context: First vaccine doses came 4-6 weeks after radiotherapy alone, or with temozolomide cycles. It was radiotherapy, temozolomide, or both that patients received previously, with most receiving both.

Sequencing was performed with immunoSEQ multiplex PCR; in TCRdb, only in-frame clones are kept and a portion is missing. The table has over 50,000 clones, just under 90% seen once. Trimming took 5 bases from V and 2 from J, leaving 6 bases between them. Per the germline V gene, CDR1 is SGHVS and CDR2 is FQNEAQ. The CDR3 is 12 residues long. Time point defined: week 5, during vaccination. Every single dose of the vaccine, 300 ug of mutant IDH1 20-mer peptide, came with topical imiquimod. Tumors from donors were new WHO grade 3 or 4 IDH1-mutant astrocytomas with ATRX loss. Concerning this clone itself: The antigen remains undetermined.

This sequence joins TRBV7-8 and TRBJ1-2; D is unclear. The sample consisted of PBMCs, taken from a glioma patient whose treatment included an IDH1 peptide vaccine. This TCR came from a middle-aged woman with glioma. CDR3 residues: CASSPRNYGYTF. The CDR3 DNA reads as TGTGCCAGCAGCCCTAGAAACTATGGCTACACCTTC. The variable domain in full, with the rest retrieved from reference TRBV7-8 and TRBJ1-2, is GAGVSQSPRYKVAKRGQDVALRCDPISGHVSLFWYQQALGQGPEFLTYFQNEAQLDKSGLPSDRFFAERPEGSVSTLKIQRTQQEDSAVYLCASSPRNYGYTFGSGTRLTVV.